One sample yielded the 20 T cell receptor beta chains listed below, sequenced in a study of blood T cell repertoires in COVID-19. TCRdb keeps only in-frame clones here, not all; method: immunoSEQ multiplex PCR. The sample lists 200,000 to 250,000 clones; 90% were seen once. Sequenced input: PBMCs or T cells enriched from blood (not recorded which). The origin of the receptors is a man aged 25-40 years who had been exposed to COVID-19.

In this sample, this clone turned up once. The gene calls are TRBV7-9 and TRBJ2-7, with D perhaps matching TRBD2 (6 bases). The CDR3 contains 13 residues. Germline-derived CDR1 and CDR2 are SEHNR and FQNEAQ (reference sequence). The germline V and J ends were trimmed by 3 bases and 3 bases, with 9 bases remaining between them. In DNA, the CDR3 is TGTGCCAGCAGCTTTCCGGGAGACTACGAGCAGTACTTC. Translating gives CASSFPGDYEQYF.

This clone has a handful of counts. The chain employs TRBV5-4 and TRBJ2-5; TRBD1 matches at 7 bases. The CDR3 has 15 amino acids. Per the germline V gene, CDR1 is SGHNT and CDR2 is YYREEE (reference sequence). The V segment lost 4 bases and the J segment 5 bases; nucleotides outside the gene matches: 11. This CDR3 is CASSNGQATTETQYF. CDR3 DNA sequence: TGTGCCAGCAGCAATGGACAGGCGACAACTGAGACCCAGTACTTC.

The chain joins TRBV7-9 to TRBJ1-4; a weak D match, TRBD1 (6 bases). CDR1 and CDR2 (germline): SEHNR, FQNEAQ (reference sequence). This CDR3 region has 14 residues. V was trimmed by 5 bases and J by 3 bases, leaving 10 bases between them. CDR3 in amino acids: CASSRTDPNEKLFF. In DNA form, the CDR3 reads TGTGCCAGCAGCAGGACAGATCCTAATGAAAAACTGTTTTTT.

The J gene is TRBJ2-2, the V gene TRBV3-1 (or the pseudogene TRBV3-2); D gene uncertain. The CDR3 is 13 residues long. Trimming removed 1 base at V and 6 bases at J, with 6 bases between. The germline V gene encodes CDR1 LGHDT and CDR2 YNNKEL (reference sequence). This CDR3 is CASSQGLSGELFF. Here the CDR3 DNA reads TGTGCCAGCAGCCAAGGGCTTTCCGGGGAGCTGTTTTTT.

The rearrangement uses TRBV4-2 and TRBJ1-1, with no clear D. V was pared by 0 bases and J by 5 bases, with 7 bases between. Germline-derived CDR1 and CDR2 are LGHNA and YNFKEQ. The CDR3 sequence is 13 residues long. The CDR3 here is CASSQDGGTEAFF. As DNA, the CDR3 is TGTGCCAGCAGCCAAGATGGAGGAACTGAAGCTTTCTTT.

The chain employs TRBV7-2 and TRBJ2-5; 7 bases fit TRBD2. The CDR3 loop spans 15 amino acids. Germline values: CDR1 SGHTA, CDR2 FQGNSA. The J segment lost 4 bases and the V segment lost 2 bases, leaving 7 bases of the junction unmatched. CDR3 in amino acids: CASSLQGGERETQYF. CDR3 coding DNA: TGTGCCAGCAGCTTACAGGGAGGGGAGAGAGAGACCCAGTACTTC.

The V call is TRBV6-1, the J call TRBJ2-3; 7 nucleotides agree with TRBD2. Germline V CDR1 and CDR2: MNHNS, SASEGT. V lost 3 bases, J lost 4 bases, and 7 bases stayed unmatched. The CDR3 has 15 residues. CDR3: CASSDVRGGPDTQYF. The CDR3 nucleotides read TGTGCCAGCAGTGATGTGAGGGGAGGGCCAGATACGCAGTATTTT.

The CDR3 region has the DNA TGTGCCAGCAGCGCAACCTCTAGGAGGGTTTATGGCTACACCTTC. Its protein is CASSATSRRVYGYTF. The V and J genes are TRBV7-2 and TRBJ1-2; D ambiguous. The CDR3 covers 15 residues. With 5 bases removed from V and 5 bases from J, the gap between germline ends came to 18 bases. Germline V gives CDR1 SGHTA, CDR2 FQGNSA.

The rearrangement links TRBV30 to TRBJ2-7, with D uncertain. The CDR3 spans 10 residues. Germline V gene sequence: CDR1 GTSNPN, CDR2 SVGIG (reference sequence). Trimming left V 4 bases short and J 6 bases short, with 7 bases between. The CDR3 sequence: CAWTTGEQYF. The CDR3 bases are TGTGCCTGGACCACGGGCGAGCAGTACTTC.

The chain carries TRBV7-3 and TRBJ1-2, with D tentatively TRBD1 (6 bases). Trimming removed 1 base at V and 7 bases at J, with 13 bases between. The germline V gene has CDR1 SGHTA and CDR2 FQGTGA. CDR3 length equals 14 residues. CDR3 DNA sequence: TGTGCCAGCAGCTTAAGGGGGCCTCCTTGTGGCTACACCTTC. Protein product: CASSLRGPPCGYTF.

The chain combines TRBV5-1 with TRBJ2-1; a possible D gene is TRBD2 (6 bases). The CDR3 extends over 16 amino acids. V lost 0 bases and J 0 bases, leaving 10 bases between the germline ends. Germline V gives CDR1 SGHRS, CDR2 YFSETQ. The CDR3 spells CASSLGVSGSYNEQFF. CDR3 nucleotide sequence: TGCGCCAGCAGCTTGGGCGTTAGCGGCTCCTACAATGAGCAGTTCTTC.

CDR3 residues: CASSPSGLAGVLSEELFF. The DNA of the CDR3 is TGCGCCAGCAGCCCATCGGGACTAGCGGGGGTCCTGTCCGAGGAGCTGTTTTTT. V gene TRBV4-1 combines with J gene TRBJ2-2; 14 positions match TRBD2. CDR1 is MGHRA and CDR2 is YSYEKL in the germline V gene. The CDR3 runs 18 residues. V shed 4 bases and J 10 bases; nucleotides not matched to a gene: 14.

This sequence joins TRBV24-1 and TRBJ2-1; D ambiguous. Trimming cost V 4 bases and J 8 bases, with 11 bases left between them. Looked up from germline, CDR1 is KGHDR and CDR2 is SFDVKD. The CDR3 runs to 13 residues. The CDR3 reads CATSEGLRYEQFF. The CDR3, as DNA: TGTGCCACCAGTGAAGGTTTGAGGTATGAGCAGTTCTTC.

The chain recombines TRBV2 with TRBJ1-2; a possible D gene is TRBD1 (5 bases). The CDR3 contains 13 residues. Germline loops: CDR1 SNHLY, CDR2 FYNNEI. V dropped 7 bases and J dropped 4 bases, with 13 bases sitting between them. The CDR3 DNA reads TGTGCCAGCAAAGACAGCCCCAGCTATGGCTACACCTTC. Translation gives CASKDSPSYGYTF.

The chain recombines TRBV5-1 with TRBJ2-1; D may be TRBD2 (6 bases). Trimming removed 1 base at V and 10 bases at J, with 9 bases between. The CDR3 length is 12 residues. Per the germline V gene, CDR1 is SGHRS and CDR2 is YFSETQ. The CDR3 region is CASSLIGGEQFF. The CDR3 DNA reads as TGCGCCAGCAGCTTGATCGGAGGGGAGCAGTTCTTC. Drawing the rest from reference TRBV5-1 and TRBJ2-1, the complete variable domain is KAGVTQTPRYLIKTRGQQVTLSCSPISGHRSVSWYQQTPGQGLQFLFEYFSETQRNKGNFPGRFSGRQFSNSRSEMNVSTLELGDSALYLCASSLIGGEQFFGPGTRLTVL.

CDR3 amino acids: CASTRSGGDSPLHF. CDR3 sequence (DNA): TGTGCCAGCACCCGTTCGGGGGGCGATTCACCCCTCCACTTT. The genes are TRBV6-6 and TRBJ1-6, with a tentative D call TRBD1 (6 bases). V was pared by 7 bases and J by 8 bases, with 15 bases between. Germline CDR1 is MNHNY and CDR2 is SVGAGI (reference sequence). This CDR3 has 14 residues.

This clone appeared a single time. V and J are TRBV10-3 and TRBJ1-1; 9 bases agree with TRBD1. In germline, CDR1 is ENHRY, CDR2 SYGVKD. The ends lost 7 bases at V and 0 bases at J; junction bases unmatched: 9. The CDR3 extends over 16 amino acids. The CDR3 reads CAITPGQGPLNTEAFF. In DNA, the CDR3 is TGTGCCATCACTCCGGGACAGGGTCCCCTGAACACTGAAGCTTTCTTT.

This clone was found a few times. The CDR3 nucleotides are TGTGCCAGTAGTATCCTGGGCCATGAAGGCTCACCCCTCCACTTT. Translation gives CASSILGHEGSPLHF. The rearrangement uses TRBV19 and TRBJ1-6; D is uncertain. This CDR3 spans 15 amino acids. The V gene's germline CDR1 is LNHDA and CDR2 SQIVND (reference sequence). V lost 3 bases, J lost 10 bases, and 16 bases lay in between.

The sample holds one count of this clone. The chain links TRBV27 to TRBJ1-6, with D unclear. The CDR3 has 21 amino acids. Germline CDR1 and CDR2: MNHEY and SMNVEV (reference sequence). V shed 5 bases and J shed 7 bases, with 33 bases lying between them. The CDR3 DNA is TGTGCCAGCAGTCCGAAAACGGACTCTCTGGCGGGAAAGTATCTGAATTCACCCCTCCACTTT. Translating gives CASSPKTDSLAGKYLNSPLHF.

The rearrangement uses TRBV18 and TRBJ1-3; no definite D call. The CDR3 runs 16 residues. V lost 3 bases and J lost 0, with 12 bases in between. Germline-derived CDR1 and CDR2 are KGHSH and LQKENI. CDR3 nucleotide sequence: TGTGCCAGCTCACCGTCCCCAGTAATCTCTGGAAACACCATATATTTT. This sequence encodes CASSPSPVISGNTIYF.